Presented here are 20 T cell receptor beta chains from one specimen sequenced in a study of shared clonotypes between healthy human individuals. TCRdb keeps only in-frame clones here, not all; method: immunoSEQ multiplex PCR. The data contain fewer than 1.4 million clones, about 84% of them singletons. The sequencing input was memory CD4+ T cells from PBMCs. Sample subset: CD45RA-negative fraction. The receptors stem from a man younger than 35 in good health. Some clones in this sample may be carry-over from other donors' samples.

In its sample, this clone was seen once. This chain uses TRBV18 with TRBJ2-2; D uncertain. Per germline, CDR1 KGHSH and CDR2 LQKENI. V was pared by 0 bases and J by 6 bases, with 11 bases between. The CDR3 runs 15 residues. The CDR3 sequence is CASSPPTVRPGELFF. In nucleotides, the CDR3 is TGTGCCAGCTCACCACCCACAGTCCGCCCCGGGGAGCTGTTTTTT.

This sequence joins TRBV6-1 and TRBJ1-5; D gene ambiguous. The CDR3 loop spans 15 amino acids. V dropped 7 bases and J dropped 1 base, with 14 bases sitting between them. The germline CDR1 and CDR2 sequences are MNHNS and SASEGT. CDR3 bases: TGTGCCAGCATCTTTTCCGCTCAGAGCAATCAGCCCCAGCATTTT. As protein: CASIFSAQSNQPQHF.

This chain links TRBV28 with TRBJ2-5; 9 bases agree with TRBD2. This CDR3 spans 14 amino acids. Germline V gene data show CDR1 as MDHEN and CDR2 as SYDVKM. The V and J ends lost 7 bases and 5 bases, in that order; junction bases with no gene match: 8. CDR3 coding DNA: TGTGCCAGCACTAATAGCGGGAGAAGGGAGACCCAGTACTTC. Translated: CASTNSGRRETQYF.

On this clone: A much larger clone lies one base from this, so it may be a read error. This rearrangement joins TRBV7-9 to TRBJ1-1; D is perhaps TRBD1 (5 bases). CDR3 length: 13 residues. With 4 bases removed from V and 3 bases from J, the gap between germline ends came to 9 bases. Germline-derived CDR1 and CDR2 are SEHNR and FQNEAQ (reference sequence). The CDR3: CASSSQGYTEAFF. The CDR3 nucleotides are TGTGCCAGCAGCTCGCAGGGATACACTGAAGCTTTCTTT.

The V call is TRBV5-1, the J call TRBJ1-4; 8 bases agree with TRBD1. V was clipped by 4 bases and J by 8 bases; unmatched bases: 13. Germline V gene lookup returns CDR1 SGHRS and CDR2 YFSETQ. The CDR3 has 16 amino acids. The CDR3 here is CASSPPLGQGSEKLFF. The DNA of the CDR3 is TGCGCCAGCAGCCCCCCCCTCGGACAGGGCAGCGAAAAACTGTTTTTT.

This clone has more than one count but fewer than ten. This rearrangement joins TRBV7-3 to TRBJ2-2, with TRBD2 identical over 9 bases. CDR1 and CDR2 (germline): SGHTA, FQGTGA. This CDR3 comprises 16 residues. V dropped 3 bases and J dropped 3; count of bases not matched to a gene: 5. The CDR3, as DNA: TGTGCCAGCAGCTTTGAAGCGGGAGGTGACACCGGGGAGCTGTTTTTT. This gives the protein CASSFEAGGDTGELFF. Using reference TRBV7-3 and TRBJ2-2 for the parts outside the CDR3, the full variable domain is GAGVSQTPSNKVTEKGKYVELRCDPISGHTALYWYRQSLGQGPEFLIYFQGTGAADDSGLPNDRFFAVRPEGSVSTLKIQRTERGDSAVYLCASSFEAGGDTGELFFGEGSRLTVL.

V and J are TRBV2 and TRBJ2-1; 8 bases line up with TRBD2. V shed 2 bases, J shed 2 bases, and the junction held 5 bases outside the gene matches. The germline gives CDR1 SNHLY, CDR2 FYNNEI. The CDR3 consists of 16 residues. This CDR3 reads CASSETGGPAYNEQFF. CDR3 bases: TGTGCCAGCAGTGAAACGGGAGGGCCAGCCTACAATGAGCAGTTCTTC. Filled out from reference TRBV2 and TRBJ2-1, the complete variable domain reads EPEVTQTPSHQVTQMGQEVILRCVPISNHLYFYWYRQILGQKVEFLVSFYNNEISEKSEIFDDQFSVERPDGSNFTLKIRSTKLEDSAMYFCASSETGGPAYNEQFFGPGTRLTVL.

A single count supports this clone. The J gene is TRBJ1-2, the V gene TRBV28; 8 positions agree with TRBD1. This CDR3 region has 15 residues. Germline CDR1 reads MDHEN; CDR2 reads SYDVKM. V was pared by 5 bases and J by 8 bases, with 13 bases of the junction left unmatched. The CDR3 region has the DNA TGTGCCAGCAGTGGCGGTCCGGACAGGGATGGCGGCTACACCTTC. The encoded protein is CASSGGPDRDGGYTF.

V and J are TRBV19 and TRBJ1-2; D may be TRBD1 (5 bases). The V end was cut by 11 bases, the J end by 6 bases, with 22 bases between. The CDR3 is made up of 14 amino acids. Germline V gene data show CDR1 as LNHDA and CDR2 as SQIVND (reference sequence). The chain's CDR3 is CASRRGGMWDGYTF. The CDR3 DNA sequence: TGTGCCTCCCGACGCGGGGGAATGTGGGATGGCTACACCTTC.

V usage is TRBV7-6 and J usage is TRBJ2-3; D is undetermined. The CDR3 runs 16 residues. The germline gives CDR1 SGHVS, CDR2 FNYEAQ. Trimming took off 1 base at V and 2 bases at J, with 13 bases between the two ends. DNA of the CDR3: TGTGCCAGCAGCTTAGGGGGTGGGATACCCACAGATACGCAGTATTTT. It translates to CASSLGGGIPTDTQYF.

This chain connects TRBV4-3 to TRBJ2-7; D may be TRBD1 (6 bases). The CDR3 spans 15 residues. Germline-derived CDR1 and CDR2 are LGHNA and YSLEER. V shed 3 bases and J shed 0 bases, with 12 bases lying between them. CDR3 in DNA: TGCGCCAGCAGCCAGCATAACAGGGACTCCTACGAGCAGTACTTC. Protein: CASSQHNRDSYEQYF.

The V call is TRBV6-1, the J call TRBJ2-3; D gene uncertain. This CDR3 has 13 residues. CDR1 MNHNS and CDR2 SASEGT come from the germline V gene. V was pared by 3 bases and J by 0 bases, with 4 bases between. In DNA, the CDR3 is TGTGCCAGCAGTGATGTAAGCACAGATACGCAGTATTTT. Its protein is CASSDVSTDTQYF.

The V and J genes are TRBV5-1 and TRBJ1-1; maybe TRBD1 (6 bases). The V gene's germline CDR1 is SGHRS and CDR2 YFSETQ. V was cut by 2 bases and J by 7 bases, with 12 bases left in between. The CDR3 spans 13 residues. CDR3 sequence reads: CASSLSTDSEAFF. The CDR3 nucleotides are TGCGCCAGCAGCTTAAGTACGGACAGTGAAGCTTTCTTT.

This clone was counted once. The chain is built from TRBV10-3 and TRBJ1-5; the D is unclear. The CDR3 is 15 residues long. V dropped 3 bases and J dropped 4 bases, with 13 bases sitting between them. Germline values: CDR1 ENHRY, CDR2 SYGVKD. The CDR3: CAISEGGRQNQPQHF. CDR3 nucleotides: TGTGCCATCAGTGAAGGAGGCAGGCAGAATCAGCCCCAGCATTTT.

A note on this clone: The sample holds other DNA sequences that translate to the same CDR3. The chain has TRBV6-5 and TRBJ2-5; D is unresolved. The CDR3 covers 14 residues. The germline V gene has CDR1 MNHEY and CDR2 SVGAGI. Between the trimmed V and J ends, which lost 0 bases and 5 bases, there was a span of 10 bases. This chain's CDR3 is CASSYSGGRETQYF. The CDR3 coding sequence is TGTGCCAGCAGTTACTCTGGTGGAAGGGAGACCCAGTACTTC.

At least ten counts were recorded for this clone. The rearrangement uses TRBV27 and TRBJ1-2; D is unresolved. The V and J ends lost 5 bases and 2 bases respectively, with 15 bases between them. There are 15 residues in the CDR3. Germline CDR1 reads MNHEY; CDR2 reads SMNVEV (reference sequence). The CDR3 DNA is TGTGCCAGCAGTCCCCAAGTACACGTAAACTATGGCTACACCTTC. It encodes CASSPQVHVNYGYTF.

This chain connects TRBV7-2 to TRBJ1-1; a possible D gene is TRBD1 (6 bases). Trimming took off 0 bases at V and 1 base at J, with 12 bases between the two ends. CDR1 SGHTA and CDR2 FQGNSA come from the germline V gene. The CDR3 loop spans 16 amino acids. The CDR3 DNA sequence: TGTGCCAGCAGCTTAGCGTTCAGGGGCTCGAACACTGAAGCTTTCTTT. This gives the protein CASSLAFRGSNTEAFF.

This clone has at least ten counts. Additional DNA sequences in this sample encode the identical CDR3. This chain links TRBV11-2 with TRBJ2-5, with TRBD2 matching over 9 bases. The germline gives CDR1 SGHAT, CDR2 FQNNGV. CDR3 length equals 14 residues. Germline trimming cut 6 bases from V and 2 bases from J; bases unmatched to any gene: 4. The CDR3 sequence is CASSPTSGQETQYF. The CDR3 nucleotides read TGTGCCAGCAGTCCGACTAGCGGTCAAGAGACCCAGTACTTC.

This chain links TRBV28 with TRBJ2-7, with TRBD1 matching 9 bases. The V gene end was trimmed by 4 bases and the J gene end by 5 bases; junction bases not matched to a gene: 12. The CDR3 length is 16 residues. Germline CDR1 and CDR2: MDHEN and SYDVKM. The CDR3 bases are TGTGCCAGCAGTTCCCCCGGGACAGGGAGAATCGACGAGCAGTACTTC. Its protein product is CASSSPGTGRIDEQYF.

As concerns this clone: Additional DNA sequences in this sample encode the identical CDR3. This chain joins TRBV29-1 and TRBJ1-4; 7 nucleotides agree with TRBD1. The length of the CDR3 is 14 residues. J lost 3 bases, V lost 6 bases, and 7 bases had no gene match. Germline assignment: CDR1 SQVTM and CDR2 ANQGSEA. CDR3 residues: CSVYIGTANEKLFF. CDR3 nucleotides: TGCAGCGTGTACATCGGGACAGCTAATGAAAAACTGTTTTTT.